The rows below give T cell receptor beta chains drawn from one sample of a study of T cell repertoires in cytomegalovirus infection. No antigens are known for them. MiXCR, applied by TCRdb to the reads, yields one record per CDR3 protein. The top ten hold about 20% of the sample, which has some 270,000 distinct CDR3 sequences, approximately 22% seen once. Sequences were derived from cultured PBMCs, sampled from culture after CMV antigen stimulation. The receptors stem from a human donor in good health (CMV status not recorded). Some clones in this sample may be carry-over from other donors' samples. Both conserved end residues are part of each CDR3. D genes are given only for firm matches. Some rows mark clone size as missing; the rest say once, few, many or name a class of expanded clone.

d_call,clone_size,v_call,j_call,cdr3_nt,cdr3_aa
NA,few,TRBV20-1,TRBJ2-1,TGCAGCGCTAGGATCGGGTCCGGGAACAATGAGCAGTTCTTC,CSARIGSGNNEQFF
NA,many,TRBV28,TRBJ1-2,TGTGCCAGCTTAAGGATTGACTATGGCTACACCTTC,CASLRIDYGYTF
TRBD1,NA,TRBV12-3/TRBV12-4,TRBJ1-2,TGTGCCAGCAGTTCAGCTCCGGGACAGGCGCTCGAATCTAACTATGGCTACACCTTC,CASSSAPGQALESNYGYTF
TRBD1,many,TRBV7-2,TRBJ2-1,TGTGCCAGCAGCCCCCAGGGGGCGCTTAACTACAATGAGCAGTTCTTC,CASSPQGALNYNEQFF
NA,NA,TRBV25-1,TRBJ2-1,TGTGCCAGCAGTGCAGCAGGGGTGTACAATGAGCAGTTCTTC,CASSAAGVYNEQFF
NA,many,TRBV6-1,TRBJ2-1,TGTGCCAGCAGTGACCCCACGTTGAGTGGCAATGAGCAGTTCTTC,CASSDPTLSGNEQFF
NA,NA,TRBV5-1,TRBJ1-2,TGCGCCAGCAGCTTGGATGGGATCGGACCCACCTTC,CASSLDGIGPTF
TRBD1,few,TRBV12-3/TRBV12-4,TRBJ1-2,TGTGCCAGCAGCAAGGACAGGGTAACGTACACCTTC,CASSKDRVTYTF
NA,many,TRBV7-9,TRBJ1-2,TGTGCCGCGGTGCGACAGGATGACCCCTATGGCTACACCTTC,CAAVRQDDPYGYTF
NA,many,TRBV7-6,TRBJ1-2,TGTGCCAGCAGCCCCAAATTTGGGTACGGCTACACCTTC,CASSPKFGYGYTF
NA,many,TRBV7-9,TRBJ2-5,TGTGCCAGCAGCTTATTCCGTGGCCGGGCGGATATCCTAGAGACCCAGTACTTC,CASSLFRGRADILETQYF
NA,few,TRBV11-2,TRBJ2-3,TGTGCCAGCAGCTTTGGAGGGGGCTATGGTACGCAGTATTTT,CASSFGGGYGTQYF
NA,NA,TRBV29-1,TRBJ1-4,TGCAGCGTTGGATCGGGTGCAACTAATGAAAAACTGTTTTTT,CSVGSGATNEKLFF
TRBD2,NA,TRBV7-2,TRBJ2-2,TGTGCCAGCAGCTTATGGGCTAGCGGGAGCACCGGGGAGCTGTTTTTT,CASSLWASGSTGELFF
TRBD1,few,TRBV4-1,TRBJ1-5,TGCGCCAGCAGCACAGGGGGATCGGGCAATCAGCCCCAGCATTTT,CASSTGGSGNQPQHF
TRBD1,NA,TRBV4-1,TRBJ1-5,TGTGCCAGCAGCCAAGGGGACAGGGAGGGCAATCAGCCCCAGCCTTTT,CASSQGDREGNQPQPF
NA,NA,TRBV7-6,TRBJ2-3,TGTGCCAGCAGCCCCAGTTTGCTAGATACGCAGTATTTT,CASSPSLLDTQYF
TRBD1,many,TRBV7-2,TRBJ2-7,TGTGCCAGCAGCTTAGCGACAGGGCTCGAGCAGTACTTC,CASSLATGLEQYF
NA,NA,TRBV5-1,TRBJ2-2,TGCGCCAGTAAAAACAAAGGGATCACCGGGGAGCTGTTTTTT,CASKNKGITGELFF
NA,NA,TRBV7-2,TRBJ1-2,TGTGCCAGCAGCTTATTGCGGCAGTATGGCTACACCTTC,CASSLLRQYGYTF
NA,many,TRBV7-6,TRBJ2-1,TGTGCCAGCAGCTTAACCGGGACTCCCACTTTTAATGAGCAGTTCTTC,CASSLTGTPTFNEQFF
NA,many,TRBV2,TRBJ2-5,TGTGCCAGCAGTGAGAGTGAGACCCAGTACTTC,CASSESETQYF
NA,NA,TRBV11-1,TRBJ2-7,TGTGCCAGCAGCCTGTCGGGTGGCGAGCAGTACTTC,CASSLSGGEQYF
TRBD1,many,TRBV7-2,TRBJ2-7,TGTGCCAGCAGCCCCCAACCGGGACAGGGCTACGAGCAGTACTTC,CASSPQPGQGYEQYF
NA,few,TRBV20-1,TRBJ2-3,TGCAGTGCGAGGGACTGGCAAAGCACAGATACGCAGTATTTT,CSARDWQSTDTQYF
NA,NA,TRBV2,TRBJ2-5,TGTGCCAGCAGTCCCCTGGGGACTGTTCAAGAGACCCAGTACTTC,CASSPLGTVQETQYF
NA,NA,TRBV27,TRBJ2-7,TGTGCCAGCAGTTTAAGGGGGACCTACTACGAGCAGTACTTC,CASSLRGTYYEQYF
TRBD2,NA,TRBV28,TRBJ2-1,TGTGCCAGCAGTCTGCCGGGAGGTCACTACAATGAGCAGTTCTTC,CASSLPGGHYNEQFF
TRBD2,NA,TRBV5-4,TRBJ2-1,TGTGCCAGCAGCCGGGGGGAGGGTAAGCAGTTCTTC,CASSRGEGKQFF
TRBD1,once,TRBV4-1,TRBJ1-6,TGCGCCAGCAGCCAAGCGGGGGGACAGCGGAGATCACCCCTCCACTTT,CASSQAGGQRRSPLHF
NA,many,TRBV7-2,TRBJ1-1,TGTGCCAGCAGCCCCCCTGCAGGGCAGGCTGAAGCTTTCTTT,CASSPPAGQAEAFF
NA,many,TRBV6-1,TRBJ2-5,TGTGCCAGCAGAGAGCGGAGCAAAGAGACCCAGTACTTC,CASRERSKETQYF
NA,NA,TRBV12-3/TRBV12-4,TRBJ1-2,TGTGCCAGCAGTTTCAGCCAGGGTAGAGACTACACCTTC,CASSFSQGRDYTF
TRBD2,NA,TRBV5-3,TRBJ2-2,TGTGCCAGCAGCTTGGGAGCGGGAAGGACCGGGGAGCTGTTTTTT,CASSLGAGRTGELFF
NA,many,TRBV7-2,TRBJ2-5,TGTGCCAGCAGCCCCTTAAGAGGGTCTCAAGAGACCCAGTACTTC,CASSPLRGSQETQYF
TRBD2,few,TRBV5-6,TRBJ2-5,TGTGCCAGCAGCAATCCGGGACTAGGAGTGAACCAGTACTTC,CASSNPGLGVNQYF
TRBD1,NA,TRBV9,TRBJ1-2,TGTGCCAGCAGCTCGACGGGACAGGGCTTTGGCTACACCTTC,CASSSTGQGFGYTF
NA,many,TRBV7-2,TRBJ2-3,TGTGCCAGCAGCTCGCAGGGGTTGCGAGATACGCAGTATTTT,CASSSQGLRDTQYF
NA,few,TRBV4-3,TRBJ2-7,TGCGCCAGCAGCCAAGTCAGGCGGGTTCTCGAGCAGTACTTC,CASSQVRRVLEQYF
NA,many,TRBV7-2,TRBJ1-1,TGTGCCAGCACCCAACAGCTGAACACTGAAGCTTTCTTT,CASTQQLNTEAFF
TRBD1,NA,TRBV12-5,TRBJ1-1,TGTGCTAGTGGACTTACAGGGGGAATGAACACTGAAGCTTTCTTT,CASGLTGGMNTEAFF
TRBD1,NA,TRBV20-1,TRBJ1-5,TGCAGTGCCCCGACAGGGGGACGAAATCAGCCCCAGCATTTT,CSAPTGGRNQPQHF
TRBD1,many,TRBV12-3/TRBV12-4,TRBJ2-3,TGTGCCAGCAGGAAAACAGGGGGCGGCACAGATACGCAGTATTTT,CASRKTGGGTDTQYF
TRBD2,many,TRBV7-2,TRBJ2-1,TGTGCCAGCAGCTTATGGGGGGGAGCGGGAGACAATGAGCAGTTCTTC,CASSLWGGAGDNEQFF
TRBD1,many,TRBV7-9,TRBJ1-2,TGTGCCAGCAGCCTCACTAGACAGGGCTATGGCTACACCTTC,CASSLTRQGYGYTF
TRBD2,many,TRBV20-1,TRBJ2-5,TGCAGTGCTTCCGGACTAGCGGGGGGTTCCAAGAAGACCCAGTACTTC,CSASGLAGGSKKTQYF
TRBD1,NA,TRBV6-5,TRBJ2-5,TGTGCCAGCAGTTACACCTGGGACAGGGCGGGGGAGACCCAGTACTTC,CASSYTWDRAGETQYF
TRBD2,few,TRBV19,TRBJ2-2,TGTGCCAGCTCTCAAACCAGACTAGCGGGAGTAGGGGAGCTGTTTTTT,CASSQTRLAGVGELFF
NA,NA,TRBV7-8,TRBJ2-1,TGTGCCAGCAGCCCCACGGGCGGGATAAGTGAGCAGTTCTTC,CASSPTGGISEQFF
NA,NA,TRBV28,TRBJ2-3,TGTGCCAGCAGTTCGAGGGCGGTCACAGATACGCAGTATTTT,CASSSRAVTDTQYF
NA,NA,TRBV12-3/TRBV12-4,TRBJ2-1,TGTGCCAGCAGTGGACAAGCGCCCTCCTACAATGAGCAGTTCTTC,CASSGQAPSYNEQFF
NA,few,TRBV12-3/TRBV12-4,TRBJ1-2,TGTGCCAGCAGTTTAACGGATACCTATGGCTACACCTTC,CASSLTDTYGYTF
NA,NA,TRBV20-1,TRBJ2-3,TGCAGTGCCAAGGAGGGGAGCACAGATACGCAGTATTTT,CSAKEGSTDTQYF
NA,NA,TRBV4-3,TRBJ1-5,TGCGCCAGCAGCCAAATGTTTACAGGGTCCAGTCAGCCCCAGCATTTT,CASSQMFTGSSQPQHF
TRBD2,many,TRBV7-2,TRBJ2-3,TGTGCCAGCAGCTTAGTTGGTAGCGGGAGGGGCACAGATACGCAGTATTTT,CASSLVGSGRGTDTQYF
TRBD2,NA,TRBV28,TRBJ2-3,TGTGCCAGCAGTTTTCAGGGAGGGGGCACAGATACGCAGTATTTT,CASSFQGGGTDTQYF
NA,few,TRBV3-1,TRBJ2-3,TGTGCCAGCAGCCAAGGACAGGCGGGTACGCAGTATTTT,CASSQGQAGTQYF